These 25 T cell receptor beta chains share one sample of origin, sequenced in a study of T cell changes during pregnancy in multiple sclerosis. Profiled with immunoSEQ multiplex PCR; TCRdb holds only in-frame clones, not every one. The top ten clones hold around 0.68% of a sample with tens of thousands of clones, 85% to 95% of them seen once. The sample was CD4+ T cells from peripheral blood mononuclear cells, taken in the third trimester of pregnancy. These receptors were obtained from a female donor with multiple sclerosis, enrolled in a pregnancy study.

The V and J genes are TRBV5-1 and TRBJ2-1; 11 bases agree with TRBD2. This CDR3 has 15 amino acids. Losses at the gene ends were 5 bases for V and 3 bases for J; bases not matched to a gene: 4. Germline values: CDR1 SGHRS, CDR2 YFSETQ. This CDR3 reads CASRGTSGSYNEQFF. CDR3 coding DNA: TGCGCCAGCAGGGGAACTAGCGGGAGCTACAATGAGCAGTTCTTC.

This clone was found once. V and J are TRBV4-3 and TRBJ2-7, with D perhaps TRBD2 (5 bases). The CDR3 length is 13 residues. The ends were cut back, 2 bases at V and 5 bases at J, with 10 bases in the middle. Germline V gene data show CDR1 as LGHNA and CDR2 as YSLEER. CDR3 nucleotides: TGCGCCAGCAGCCAACGAGGGAGAAACGAGCAGTACTTC. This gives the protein CASSQRGRNEQYF.

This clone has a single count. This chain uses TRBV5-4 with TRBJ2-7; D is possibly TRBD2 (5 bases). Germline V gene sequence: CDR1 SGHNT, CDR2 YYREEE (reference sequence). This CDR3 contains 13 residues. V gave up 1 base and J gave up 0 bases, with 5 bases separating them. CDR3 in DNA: TGTGCCAGCAGCTTGCGGGACTCCTACGAGCAGTACTTC. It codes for CASSLRDSYEQYF.

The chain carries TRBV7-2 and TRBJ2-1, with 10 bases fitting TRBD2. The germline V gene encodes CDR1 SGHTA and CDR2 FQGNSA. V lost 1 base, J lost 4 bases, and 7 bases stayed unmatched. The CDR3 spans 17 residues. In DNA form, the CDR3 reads TGTGCCAGCAGCTTAGGGAGGGCTAGCGGGAGTTACAATGAGCAGTTCTTC. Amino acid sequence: CASSLGRASGSYNEQFF.

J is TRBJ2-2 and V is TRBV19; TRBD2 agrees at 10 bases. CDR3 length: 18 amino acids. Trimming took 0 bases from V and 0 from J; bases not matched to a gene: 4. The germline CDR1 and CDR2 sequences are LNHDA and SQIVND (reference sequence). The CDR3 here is CASSIELAGTTNTGELFF. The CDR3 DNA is TGTGCCAGTAGTATAGAACTAGCGGGGACTACGAACACCGGGGAGCTGTTTTTT.

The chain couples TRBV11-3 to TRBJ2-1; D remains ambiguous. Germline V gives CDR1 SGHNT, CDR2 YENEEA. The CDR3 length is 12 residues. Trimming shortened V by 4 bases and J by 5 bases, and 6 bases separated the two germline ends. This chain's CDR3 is CASSSKHNEQFF. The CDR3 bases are TGTGCCAGCAGCTCTAAGCACAATGAGCAGTTCTTC.

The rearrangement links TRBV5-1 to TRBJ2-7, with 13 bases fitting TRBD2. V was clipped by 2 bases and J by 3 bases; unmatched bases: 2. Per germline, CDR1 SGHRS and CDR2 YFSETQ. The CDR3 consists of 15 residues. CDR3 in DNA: TGCGCCAGCAGCTTAACTAGCGGGAGGGTCTACGAGCAGTACTTC. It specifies CASSLTSGRVYEQYF.

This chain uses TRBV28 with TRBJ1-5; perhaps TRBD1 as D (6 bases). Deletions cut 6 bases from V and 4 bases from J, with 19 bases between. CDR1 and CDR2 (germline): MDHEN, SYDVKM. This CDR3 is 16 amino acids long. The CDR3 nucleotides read TGTGCCAGCAGACGGCTGGGGGGGGCGGAGAATCAGCCCCAGCATTTT. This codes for CASRRLGGAENQPQHF.

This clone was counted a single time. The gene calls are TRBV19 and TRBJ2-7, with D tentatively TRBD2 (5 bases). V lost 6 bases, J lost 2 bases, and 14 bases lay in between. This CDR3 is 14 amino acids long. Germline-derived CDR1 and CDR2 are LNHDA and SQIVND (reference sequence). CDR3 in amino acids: CASRTAGNTYEQYF. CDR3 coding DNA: TGTGCCAGTAGAACTGCCGGGAACACCTACGAGCAGTACTTC.

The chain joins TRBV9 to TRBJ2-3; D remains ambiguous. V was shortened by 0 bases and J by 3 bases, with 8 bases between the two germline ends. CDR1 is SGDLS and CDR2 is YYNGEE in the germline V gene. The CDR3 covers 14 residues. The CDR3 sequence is CASSVDSATDTQYF. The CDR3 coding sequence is TGTGCCAGCAGCGTAGATAGTGCGACAGATACGCAGTATTTT.

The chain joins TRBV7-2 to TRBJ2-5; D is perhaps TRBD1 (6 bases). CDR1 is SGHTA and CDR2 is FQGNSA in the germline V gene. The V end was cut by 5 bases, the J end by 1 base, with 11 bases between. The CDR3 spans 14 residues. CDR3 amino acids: CASSIQTGQETQYF. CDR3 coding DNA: TGTGCCAGCAGCATACAGACAGGCCAAGAGACCCAGTACTTC.

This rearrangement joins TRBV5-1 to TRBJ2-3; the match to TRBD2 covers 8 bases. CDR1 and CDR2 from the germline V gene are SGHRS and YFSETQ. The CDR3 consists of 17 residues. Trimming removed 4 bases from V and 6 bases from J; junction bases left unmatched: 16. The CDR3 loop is CASSLNPGTRGADTQYF. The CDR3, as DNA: TGCGCCAGCAGCCTAAACCCCGGGACTAGGGGAGCTGATACGCAGTATTTT.

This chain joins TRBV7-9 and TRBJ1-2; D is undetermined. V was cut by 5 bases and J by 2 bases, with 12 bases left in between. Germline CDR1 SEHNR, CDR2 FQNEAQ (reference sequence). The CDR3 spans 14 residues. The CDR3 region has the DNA TGTGCCAGCAGCCAGAATCCAGGAAACTATGGCTACACCTTC. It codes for CASSQNPGNYGYTF. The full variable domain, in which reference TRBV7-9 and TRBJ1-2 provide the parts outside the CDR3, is DTGVSQNPRHKITKRGQNVTFRCDPISEHNRLYWYRQTLGQGPEFLTYFQNEAQLEKSRLLSDRFSAERPKGSFSTLEIQRTEQGDSAMYLCASSQNPGNYGYTFGSGTRLTVV.

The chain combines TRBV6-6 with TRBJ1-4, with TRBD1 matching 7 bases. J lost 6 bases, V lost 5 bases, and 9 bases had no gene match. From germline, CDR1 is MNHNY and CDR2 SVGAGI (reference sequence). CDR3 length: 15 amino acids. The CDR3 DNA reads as TGTGCCAGCAGTAGCCCAGGGGGTAGGGATGAAAAACTGTTTTTT. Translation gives CASSSPGGRDEKLFF.

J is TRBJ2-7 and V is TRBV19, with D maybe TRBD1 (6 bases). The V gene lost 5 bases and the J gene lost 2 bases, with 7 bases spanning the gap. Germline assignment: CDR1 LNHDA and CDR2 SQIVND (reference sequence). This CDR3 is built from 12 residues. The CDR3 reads CASSRDTYEQYF. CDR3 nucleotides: TGTGCCAGTAGTCGGGACACCTACGAGCAGTACTTC.

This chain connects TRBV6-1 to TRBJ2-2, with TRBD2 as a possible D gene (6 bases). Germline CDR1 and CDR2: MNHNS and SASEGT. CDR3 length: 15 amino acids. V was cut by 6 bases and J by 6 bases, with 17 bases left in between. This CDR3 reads CASRTSGAFPGELFF. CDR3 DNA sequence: TGTGCCAGCAGGACTAGTGGGGCTTTCCCCGGGGAGCTGTTTTTT.

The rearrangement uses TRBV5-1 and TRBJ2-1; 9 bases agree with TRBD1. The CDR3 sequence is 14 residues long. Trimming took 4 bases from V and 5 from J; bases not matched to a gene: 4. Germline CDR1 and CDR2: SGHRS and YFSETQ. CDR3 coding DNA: TGCGCCAGCAGCCCCCGGACAGGGGACAATGAGCAGTTCTTC. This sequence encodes CASSPRTGDNEQFF.

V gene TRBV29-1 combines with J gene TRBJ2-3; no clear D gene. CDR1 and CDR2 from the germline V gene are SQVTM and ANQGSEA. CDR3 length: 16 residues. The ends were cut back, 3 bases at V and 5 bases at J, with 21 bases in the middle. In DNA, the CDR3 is TGCAGCGTTGATGACCCCCGGGTCCGCGAGCAAGATACGCAGTATTTT. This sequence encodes CSVDDPRVREQDTQYF.

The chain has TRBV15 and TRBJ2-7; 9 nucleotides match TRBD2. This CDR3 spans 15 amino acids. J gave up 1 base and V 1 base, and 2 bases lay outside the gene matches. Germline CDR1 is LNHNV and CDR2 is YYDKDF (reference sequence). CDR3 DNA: TGTGCCACCAGCAGAGGGCTAGCGGGGTCCTACGAGCAGTACTTC. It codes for CATSRGLAGSYEQYF.

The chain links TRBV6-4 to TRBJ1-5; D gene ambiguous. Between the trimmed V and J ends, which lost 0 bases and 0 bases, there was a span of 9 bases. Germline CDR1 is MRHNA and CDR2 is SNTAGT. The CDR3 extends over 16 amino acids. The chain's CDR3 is CASSDSERFSNQPQHF. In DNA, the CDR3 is TGTGCCAGCAGTGACTCGGAGCGATTTAGCAATCAGCCCCAGCATTTT.

DNA of the CDR3: TGTGCCAGCAGCGTAGGTCTAGCGGGAAACATTCAGTACTTC. Its translation is CASSVGLAGNIQYF. V is TRBV9 and J is TRBJ2-4; 8 bases match TRBD2. J gave up 6 bases and V 0 bases, and 2 bases lay outside the gene matches. Germline V gene lookup returns CDR1 SGDLS and CDR2 YYNGEE. The CDR3 contains 14 residues.

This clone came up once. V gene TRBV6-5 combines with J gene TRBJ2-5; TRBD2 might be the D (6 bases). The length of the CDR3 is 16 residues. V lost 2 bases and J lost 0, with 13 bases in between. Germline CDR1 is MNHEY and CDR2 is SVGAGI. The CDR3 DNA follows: TGTGCCAGCAGTTACGCGGGACTCACTAACCAAGAGACCCAGTACTTC. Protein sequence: CASSYAGLTNQETQYF.

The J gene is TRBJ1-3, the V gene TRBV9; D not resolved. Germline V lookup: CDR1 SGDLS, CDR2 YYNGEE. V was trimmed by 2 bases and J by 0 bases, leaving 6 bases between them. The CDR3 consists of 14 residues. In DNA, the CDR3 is TGTGCCAGCAGCGTTAGTGGCTCTGGAAACACCATATATTTT. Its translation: CASSVSGSGNTIYF. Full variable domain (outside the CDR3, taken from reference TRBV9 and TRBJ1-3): DSGVTQTPKHLITATGQRVTLRCSPRSGDLSVYWYQQSLDQGLQFLIQYYNGEERAKGNILERFSAQQFPDLHSELNLSSLELGDSALYFCASSVSGSGNTIYFGEGSWLTVV.

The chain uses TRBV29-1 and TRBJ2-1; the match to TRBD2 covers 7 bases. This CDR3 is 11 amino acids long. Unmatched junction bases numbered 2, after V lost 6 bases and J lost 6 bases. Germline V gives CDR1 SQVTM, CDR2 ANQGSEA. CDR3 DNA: TGCAGCGTGGGGGGGTTCAATGAGCAGTTCTTC. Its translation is CSVGGFNEQFF.

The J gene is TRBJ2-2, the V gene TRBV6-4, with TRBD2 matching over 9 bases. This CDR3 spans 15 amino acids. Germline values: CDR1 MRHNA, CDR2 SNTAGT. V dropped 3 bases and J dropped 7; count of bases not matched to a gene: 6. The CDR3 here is CASSEQGLANGELFF. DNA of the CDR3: TGTGCCAGCAGTGAACAGGGACTAGCCAACGGGGAGCTGTTTTTT.